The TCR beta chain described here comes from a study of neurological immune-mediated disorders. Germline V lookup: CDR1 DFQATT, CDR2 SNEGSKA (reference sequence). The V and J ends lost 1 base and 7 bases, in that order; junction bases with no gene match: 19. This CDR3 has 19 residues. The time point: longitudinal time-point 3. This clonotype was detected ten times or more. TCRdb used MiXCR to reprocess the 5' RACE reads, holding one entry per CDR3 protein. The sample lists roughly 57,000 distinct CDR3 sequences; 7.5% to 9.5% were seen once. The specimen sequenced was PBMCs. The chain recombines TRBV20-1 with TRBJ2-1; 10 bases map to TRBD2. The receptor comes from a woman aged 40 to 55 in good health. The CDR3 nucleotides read TGCAGTGCTAGAGTTTCCCCCAGCGGGAGGGCCCTAGGGTTGAATGAGCAGTTCTTC. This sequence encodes CSARVSPSGRALGLNEQFF.